This T cell receptor (beta chain) was retrieved from a study of circulating CD8 cells and anti-PD-1 response in melanoma. General study findings and limits: DNEG was most diverse; TIGIT repertoires were least diverse.

TCR libraries were prepared from approximately 15 ng of total RNA with the QIAseq Immune Repertoire TCR panel. Using its own MiXCR run on the reads, TCRdb lists one record per CDR3 protein. The sample lists about 560 distinct CDR3 sequences; about 8.8% were seen once. Sorting of live CD3+CD8+TCRalphabeta+ cells by PD-1 and/or TIGIT gave four subsets. Concerning this clonotype itself: Its antigen remains unknown. A read error may be the cause here, since a much bigger clone is one base away.

The CDR3 runs to 13 residues. Germline V CDR1 and CDR2: SGHTA, FQGNSA. The V end lost 5 bases, the J end lost 7 bases, and 12 bases lay between the germline ends. This receptor was taken from a human donor with melanoma. The input for sequencing was CD8+ T cells from PBMCs, taken at baseline or after one month of anti-PD-1 therapy (not recorded which). This rearrangement joins TRBV7-2 to TRBJ2-1, with D maybe TRBD1 (5 bases). CDR3 sequence: CASSLPGWNEQFF. The CDR3 DNA reads TGTGCCAGCAGCCTCCCAGGGTGGAATGAGCAGTTCTTC.